This T cell receptor beta chain was identified in a study of CD8+ T cells in alopecia areata. Study overall: The tofacitinib course ran for 6 to 18 months and was followed by 6 months off drug. Study-level points and caveats: More clonal than normal scalp was lesional scalp, particularly alopecia totalis/universalis.

Treatment: oral pan-JAK inhibitor, 5-10 mg twice daily. It was from alopecia areata patients that lesional scalp punch biopsies and peripheral blood were collected. Reverse transcription of extracted RNA yielded cDNA, which provided the sequencing template. Clones were read by immunoSEQ multiplex PCR, and TCRdb kept only the in-frame ones, dropping some. The sample lists 100,000 to 140,000 clones, 84% occurring once. This CDR3 has 15 amino acids. V gave up 5 bases and J gave up 8 bases; unmatched junction bases: 12. Germline loops: CDR1 LNHDA, CDR2 SQIVND (reference sequence). In the case of this clone: No antigen is known for it.

The specimen was CD8+ T cells sorted from blood, collected at week 24, from a patient treated with tofacitinib. This sequence was found in a human donor with alopecia areata. V usage is TRBV19 and J usage is TRBJ2-4; 7 bases match TRBD1. CDR3 residues: CASSPSRGSGDIQYF. The CDR3 region has the DNA TGTGCCAGTAGTCCAAGCAGGGGGAGTGGGGACATTCAGTACTTC.